The rows below give T cell receptor beta chains drawn from one sample of a study of human T cells and chemical hapten exposure. From the RACE reads, TCRdb called clonotypes with MiXCR, one entry per CDR3 protein. The sample shows roughly 380,000 distinct CDR3 sequences, about 6% of them seen only once. The input for sequencing was whole blood, taken in connection with sensitization to the hapten diphenylcyclopropenone (DPC). These receptors all come from a woman between 18 and 29 years old with alopecia areata. Some clones in this sample may be carry-over from other donors' samples. The CDR3 runs from the conserved cysteine through the conserved F or W. A D gene is named only where the DNA matches it firmly. Size is stated for part of the rows, as once, few or many counts, or as a class when the clone is expanded.

clone_size j_call v_call d_call cdr3_nt cdr3_aa
few TRBJ2-1 TRBV28 TRBD2 TGTGCCAGCAGTCCGGGACTAGCGGGGGTTATTTACAATGAGCAGTTCTTC CASSPGLAGVIYNEQFF
few TRBJ2-3 TRBV5-4 TRBD2 TGTGCCAGCAGCTTGGAATTAGCGGGGGCCGGCACAGATACGCAGTATTTT CASSLELAGAGTDTQYF
few TRBJ2-2 TRBV9 . TGTGCCAGCAGCATGGGCCCCGGCGTGTTCGCGAACACCGGGGAGCTGTTTTTT CASSMGPGVFANTGELFF
many TRBJ1-1 TRBV5-1 . TGCGCCAGCAGCTTCGCAGGGGTCTTCGCTGAAGCTTTCTTT CASSFAGVFAEAFF
few TRBJ1-4 TRBV15 . TGTGCCACCAGCAGAGGAACAAGGGAAAAACTGTTTTTT CATSRGTREKLFF
few TRBJ2-7 TRBV28 . TGTGCCAGCAGTTGGGTTAATGGACAGCGGGAGCAGTACTTC CASSWVNGQREQYF
few TRBJ2-2 TRBV11-3 . TGTGCCAGCAGCCCAAGAGGCACCGGGGAGCTGTTTTTT CASSPRGTGELFF
. TRBJ2-5 TRBV20-1 TRBD2 TGCAGTGCCTGGGACTACACGGAGACCCAGTACTTC CSAWDYTETQYF
few TRBJ1-1 TRBV3-1 . TGTGCCAGCAGCCAAGGAGGGTTCAACACTGAAGCTTTCTTT CASSQGGFNTEAFF
many TRBJ1-1 TRBV28 TRBD1 TGTGCCAGCAGTGTAGGACAGGGATGGACTGAAGCTTTCTTT CASSVGQGWTEAFF
many TRBJ1-6 TRBV28 TRBD1 TGTGCCAGCAGTTTATGGGAACCGGGACAGGGTAATTCACCCCTCCACTTT CASSLWEPGQGNSPLHF
few TRBJ2-7 TRBV6-5 . TGTGCCAGCAGTTACGGGACACCCACCTCCTACGAGCAGTACTTC CASSYGTPTSYEQYF
. TRBJ1-1 TRBV7-9 . TGTGCCAGCAGCTGGGTGCCGATGAACACTGAAGCTTTCTTT CASSWVPMNTEAFF
few TRBJ2-7 TRBV18 . TGTGCCAGCTCACCATCGGCTAAGCGCTCCTACGAGCAGTACTTC CASSPSAKRSYEQYF
few TRBJ2-2 TRBV6-2/TRBV6-3 . TGTGCCAGCAGGTCGGCTCCCGGGGAGCTGTTTTTT CASRSAPGELFF
many TRBJ1-3 TRBV6-5 TRBD1 TGTGCCAGCAGTTACTCCGGCCCCACAGGGGTCACCATATATTTT CASSYSGPTGVTIYF
. TRBJ1-1 TRBV3-1 TRBD1 TGTGCCAGCAGCCAAGACGCGGCAGGGGGCCAAGCTTTCTTT CASSQDAAGGQAFF
many TRBJ2-7 TRBV20-1 . TGCAGTGCTAGTTCAGCTAATGCCTACGAGCAGTACTTC CSASSANAYEQYF
many TRBJ1-4 TRBV3-1 . TGTGCCAGCAGCCAAATAGCCGGGCGGAGGGGAAAACTGTTTTTT CASSQIAGRRGKLFF
few TRBJ2-7 TRBV27 . TGTGCCAGCGTGGGCCCGCGCTCCTACGAGCAGTACTTC CASVGPRSYEQYF
many TRBJ2-7 TRBV28 . TGTGCCAGCTCGGTCGGGTACTCCTACGAGCAGTACTTC CASSVGYSYEQYF
. TRBJ2-7 TRBV28 TRBD2 TGTGCCAGCAGTTCGGGGACTAGAACCTACGAGCAGTACTTC CASSSGTRTYEQYF
many TRBJ1-4 TRBV28 TRBD1 TGTGCCCCCAGGGGGATTTCTGAAAAACTGTTTTTT CAPRGISEKLFF
many TRBJ1-1 TRBV4-1 TRBD1 TGCGCCAGCAGCCAAGGAATATTCCGGGACAGGGGGCAGAACACTGAAGCTTTCTTT CASSQGIFRDRGQNTEAFF
many TRBJ1-5 TRBV6-1 . TGTGCCAGCAGTGACGAAGGGGGGAGTCAGCCCCAGCATTTT CASSDEGGSQPQHF
many TRBJ1-5 TRBV20-1 . TGCAGTGCTAGATCCGTCCGACCGGGTCCCCAGCATTTT CSARSVRPGPQHF
many TRBJ1-2 TRBV14 . TGTGCCAGCAGCCAAGATGCTGGCGGGTACTATGGCTACACCTTC CASSQDAGGYYGYTF
. TRBJ2-7 TRBV28 TRBD2 TGTGCCAGCAGTTTAAGTCTAGCGGGGTACGAGCAGTACTTC CASSLSLAGYEQYF
few TRBJ1-2 TRBV25-1 . TGTGCCAGCAGTGGGTCCTTTGAAGGGGTATTCTATGGCTACACCTTC CASSGSFEGVFYGYTF
. TRBJ2-5 TRBV5-3 TRBD1 TGTGCCAGAAGCTTGAGCGAGGACAGGGGAGGAGAGACCCAGTACTTC CARSLSEDRGGETQYF
. TRBJ1-1 TRBV7-8 . TGTGCCAGCAGCTTTACTCGAACAGGTTCCCCTGAAGCTTTCTTT CASSFTRTGSPEAFF
. TRBJ1-5 TRBV7-2 . TGTGCCAGCAGCTTAATGGTCGCGGGGACTCAGCCCCAGCATTTT CASSLMVAGTQPQHF
many TRBJ1-1 TRBV28 . TGTGCCAGCAGTTTGGCGACGGCCCCCGCGAACACTGAAGCTTTCTTT CASSLATAPANTEAFF
many TRBJ1-5 TRBV7-2 TRBD1 TGTGCCAGCAGCTTTACGCGGACAGGGGGCCTGCCCCAGCATTTT CASSFTRTGGLPQHF
. TRBJ1-5 TRBV6-5 TRBD1 TGTGCCAGCAGCGCCATAGGAGGGGGCAGGCAGCCCCAGCATTTT CASSAIGGGRQPQHF
many TRBJ1-2 TRBV7-2 . TGTGCCAGCAGCTTAGAGGGCGGCAGGGGTTCTAACTATGGCTACACCTTC CASSLEGGRGSNYGYTF
many TRBJ2-4 TRBV5-1 . TGCGCCAGCAGCACCTTGGACGAAGGCATTCAGTACTTC CASSTLDEGIQYF
. TRBJ2-5 TRBV4-1 . TGCGCCAGCAGCCAAGGAGGAGAGACCCAGTACTTC CASSQGGETQYF
few TRBJ1-6 TRBV14 . TGTGCCAGCAGCCTCCTCAATGGGGCTCTCGGGGTTCGACCCCTCCACTTT CASSLLNGALGVRPLHF
many TRBJ1-2 TRBV20-1 . TGCAGTGGTAGTAACTCCGCTGACTATGGCTACACCTTC CSGSNSADYGYTF
many TRBJ1-1 TRBV11-1 . TGTGCCAGCTCCTCCTATCATAGGACAGCTGAAGCTTTCTTT CASSSYHRTAEAFF
many TRBJ1-5 TRBV7-2 TRBD1 TGTGCCAGCAGCTCCCGGGGGACAGTTAGCAATCAGCCCCAGCATTTT CASSSRGTVSNQPQHF
few TRBJ1-5 TRBV7-7 . TGTGCTAGCAGCTTAGCCGGGGGCGGGCCGAATCAGCCCCAGCATTTT CASSLAGGGPNQPQHF
many TRBJ1-2 TRBV6-2/TRBV6-3 TRBD1 TGTGCCAGCACCACAGGGGGCATCTATGGCTACACCTTC CASTTGGIYGYTF
few TRBJ2-3 TRBV20-1 TRBD2 TGCAGTGCCCACCGAGCGGGGGAGTCCACAGATACGCAGTATTTT CSAHRAGESTDTQYF
few TRBJ2-7 TRBV5-1 TRBD1 TGCGCCAGCGGGACAGGGGGTTTAGCCGACGAGCAGTACTTC CASGTGGLADEQYF
many TRBJ2-3 TRBV7-2 TRBD2 TGTGCCAGCAGCTTTAGACTAGCGGGGGGGCGTGACACAGATACGCAGTATTTT CASSFRLAGGRDTDTQYF
. TRBJ1-6 TRBV6-5 TRBD1 TGTGCCAGCTCGACTCCAGGGGGTCATAATTCACCCCTCCACTTT CASSTPGGHNSPLHF
few TRBJ1-1 TRBV7-8 TRBD1 TGTGCCAGCAGCTTCGGTTCCAGGGGGCAAAACACTGAAGCTTTCTTT CASSFGSRGQNTEAFF
few TRBJ2-1 TRBV5-1 . TGCGCCAGCACTCGACTAGAGGGGGACAATGAGCAGTTCTTC CASTRLEGDNEQFF
. TRBJ1-6 TRBV12-3/TRBV12-4 . TGTGCCAGCAGTAGGGACACCGGCTCCTATAATTCACCCCTCCACTTT CASSRDTGSYNSPLHF